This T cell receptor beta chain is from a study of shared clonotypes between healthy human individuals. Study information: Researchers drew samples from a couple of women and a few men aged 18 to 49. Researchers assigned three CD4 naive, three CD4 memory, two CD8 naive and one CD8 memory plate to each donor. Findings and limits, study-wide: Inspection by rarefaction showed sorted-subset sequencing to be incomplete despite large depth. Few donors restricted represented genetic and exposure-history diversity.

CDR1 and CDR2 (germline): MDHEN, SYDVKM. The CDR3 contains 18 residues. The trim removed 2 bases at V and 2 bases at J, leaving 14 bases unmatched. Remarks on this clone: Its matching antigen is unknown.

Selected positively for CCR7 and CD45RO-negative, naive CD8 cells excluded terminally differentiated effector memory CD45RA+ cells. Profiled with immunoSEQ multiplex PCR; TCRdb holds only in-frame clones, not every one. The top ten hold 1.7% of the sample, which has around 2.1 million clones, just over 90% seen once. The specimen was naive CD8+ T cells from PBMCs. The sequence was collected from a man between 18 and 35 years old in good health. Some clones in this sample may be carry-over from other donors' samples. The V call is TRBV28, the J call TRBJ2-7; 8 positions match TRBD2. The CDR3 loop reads CASSLPTRWTSLAYEQYF. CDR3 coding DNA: TGTGCCAGCAGTTTACCCACGCGTTGGACTAGCTTGGCCTACGAGCAGTACTTC. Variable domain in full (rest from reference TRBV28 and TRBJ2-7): DVKVTQSSRYLVKRTGEKVFLECVQDMDHENMFWYRQDPGLGLRLIYFSYDVKMKEKGDIPEGYSVSREKKERFSLILESASTNQTSMYLCASSLPTRWTSLAYEQYFGPGTRLTVT.